The T cell receptor (beta chain) described here comes from a study of OX40 agonist ivuxolimab in advanced cancers. Study information: A history of anti-PD-1, anti-PD-L1 or anti-CTLA-4 therapy was acceptable, and 30% to 45% had some.

Excluded were patients having autoimmune disease history or systemic immunosuppression. The V end was cut by 6 bases, the J end by 0 bases, with 2 bases between. Germline assignment: CDR1 ENHRY and CDR2 SYGVKD. The CDR3 length is 11 residues. Assay used: immunoSEQ multiplex PCR; TCRdb lists only in-frame clones, some missing. The sample lists about 62,000 clones, approximately 85% occurring once. This chain connects TRBV10-3 to TRBJ2-5; no definite D call. The clonotype originates from an adult with an advanced solid tumor such as melanoma, head and neck, liver or kidney cancer. The material was CD4+ or CD8+ T cells sorted from blood, obtained in a trial of the OX40 agonist ivuxolimab. The CDR3 sequence: CAISDQETQYF. CDR3 sequence (DNA): TGTGCCATCAGCGACCAAGAGACCCAGTACTTC.